The 28 T cell receptor beta chains below all came from one sample that was sequenced in a study of regulatory T cells in long-lasting Graves disease (dated by TCRdb to about 2021). In light of the paper, this sample's time point label describes: newly diagnosed GD, antithyroid drugs for less than 3 months. RNA was extracted from PBMCs in TRIzol for both TCR sequencing and RNA sequencing. The method was multiplex PCR. The sequencer was an Illumina HiSeq 4000. CDR3 regions were amplified by Arm-PCR with iRepertoire HTBI primers to construct TCR beta libraries. TCRdb reprocessing: public reads trimmed at Q25 with fastp, clones called with MiXCR, in-frame beta chains kept. One record per CDR3 amino acid sequence lists the most common genes and DNA. The table for this sample lists about 400,000 distinct CDR3 sequences; around 15% of them were counted only once. The ten biggest clones cover around 21% of the sample.

These data were also filed under a second study, of T cells in Graves' hyperthyroidism and ophthalmopathy.

Sample: peripheral blood mononuclear cells (PBMCs), taken at new diagnosis, from a patient treated with antithyroid drugs. Receptor source: a young woman with Graves disease. Donor details come from another sample of the same person, matched by shared clones.

This clonotype was counted at least ten times. The rearrangement joins TRBV2 to TRBJ2-3; no firm D call. This CDR3 region has 14 residues. Between the trimmed V and J ends, which lost 3 bases and 6 bases, there was a span of 13 bases. CDR1 is SNHLY and CDR2 is FYNNEI in the germline V gene. CDR3 sequence: CASSEADPGDTQYF. The CDR3 bases are TGTGCCAGCAGTGAGGCGGATCCCGGGGATACGCAGTATTTT.

This chain links TRBV6-2 or TRBV6-3 with TRBJ1-1; D possibly corresponds to TRBD1 (5 bases). There are 15 residues in the CDR3. V lost 2 bases to trimming and J lost 0 bases, with 10 bases between them. CDR1 is MNHEY and CDR2 is SVGEGT in the germline V gene. The CDR3 loop is CASSYSTGLNTEAFF. In DNA form, the CDR3 reads TGTGCCAGCAGTTACAGTACAGGATTGAACACTGAAGCTTTCTTT.

This clonotype occurred many times. This chain uses TRBV12-3 or TRBV12-4 with TRBJ2-2; D not resolved. V gave up 3 bases and J gave up 10 bases, with 9 bases separating them. The CDR3 loop spans 12 amino acids. DNA for the CDR3: TGTGCCAGCAGTTTCGTTAATGTGGAGCTGTTTTTT. It is translated as CASSFVNVELFF.

This clonotype was detected many times. V is TRBV2 and J is TRBJ2-5; TRBD1 is a possible D gene (6 bases). The germline CDR1 and CDR2 sequences are SNHLY and FYNNEI. V was clipped by 7 bases and J by 2 bases, with 11 bases between them. The CDR3 loop spans 13 amino acids. The CDR3 DNA reads as TGTGCCAGCACGCAGACAGGTCAAGAGACCCAGTACTTC. Translated: CASTQTGQETQYF.

This clonotype has ten or more counts. This sequence joins TRBV5-1 and TRBJ2-1, with 9 bases fitting TRBD2. The length of the CDR3 is 17 residues. Losses at the gene ends were 2 bases for V and 0 bases for J; bases not matched to a gene: 6. Germline CDR1 is SGHRS and CDR2 is YFSETQ. The CDR3 region has the DNA TGCGCCAGCAGCTTTGGTCCTAGCGGGAACTCCTACAATGAGCAGTTCTTC. Translated: CASSFGPSGNSYNEQFF.

In this sample, this clonotype turned up many times. The J gene is TRBJ1-5, the V gene TRBV20-1, with D possibly being TRBD1 (5 bases). V was clipped by 5 bases and J by 9 bases, with 14 bases between them. CDR1 is DFQATT, CDR2 SNEGSKA, per germline (reference sequence). The length of the CDR3 is 12 residues. The DNA of the CDR3 is TGCAGTGCTTGGAACCCTGGGGGGCCCCAGCATTTT. Protein: CSAWNPGGPQHF.

Many counts were recorded for this clonotype. The chain links TRBV10-3 to TRBJ2-7; 8 nucleotides match TRBD1. CDR1 and CDR2 from the germline V gene are ENHRY and SYGVKD. The V segment lost 6 bases and the J segment 0 bases; nucleotides outside the gene matches: 7. CDR3 length equals 15 residues. In DNA form, the CDR3 reads TGTGCCATCAGCGACCGGGACAGGTCCTCCTACGAGCAGTACTTC. Translated: CAISDRDRSSYEQYF.

There are many counts of this clonotype. This chain links TRBV12-3 or TRBV12-4 with TRBJ2-1; 11 nucleotides align to TRBD2. With 8 bases clipped from V and 5 bases from J, the junction kept 2 bases outside the gene matches. The length of the CDR3 is 13 residues. CDR3 in DNA: TGTGCCAGCGGGACTAGCGGTAACAATGAGCAGTTCTTC. It encodes CASGTSGNNEQFF.

This clonotype has ten or more counts. The chain joins TRBV18 to TRBJ2-3; perhaps D is TRBD1 or TRBD2 (5 bases each). The assigned J gene may be wrong: the sequence end matches TRBJ2-1 better. The CDR3 is made up of 13 amino acids. Looked up from germline, CDR1 is KGHSH and CDR2 is LQKENI. CDR3 sequence: CASSPGAAGEQFF. The CDR3 nucleotides read TGTGCCAGCTCACCAGGGGCGGCGGGTGAGCAGTTCTTC.

This clonotype appeared many times. The chain links TRBV3-1 to TRBJ2-1; a weak D match, TRBD2 (6 bases). V was trimmed by 0 bases and J by 4 bases, leaving 10 bases between them. Per germline, CDR1 LGHDT and CDR2 YNNKEL (reference sequence). The CDR3 is 15 residues long. DNA of the CDR3: TGTGCCAGCAGCCAAGACAATGGGGGGTACAATGAGCAGTTCTTC. Its translation is CASSQDNGGYNEQFF.

The table lists this clonotype with many counts. The chain employs TRBV6-9 and TRBJ2-7; 9 bases fit TRBD2. The CDR3 contains 15 residues. V shed 3 bases and J 6 bases; nucleotides not matched to a gene: 9. Germline V gene data show CDR1 as MNHGY and CDR2 as SVAAGI. The CDR3 coding sequence is TGTGCCAGCAGTTACAGAGCGGGAGGTCTACCCGAGCAGTACTTC. It codes for CASSYRAGGLPEQYF.

This clonotype was seen repeatedly, ten times or more. The chain is built from TRBV2 and TRBJ2-2; 7 bases line up with TRBD1. Unmatched junction bases numbered 4, after V lost 5 bases and J lost 1 base. Germline CDR1 and CDR2: SNHLY and FYNNEI. CDR3 length: 15 residues. The DNA of the CDR3 is TGTGCCAGCAGTAAAGGGGGCAGGAACACCGGGGAGCTGTTTTTT. Encoded protein: CASSKGGRNTGELFF.

The chain has TRBV6-1 and TRBJ2-7, with 8 bases fitting TRBD1. The CDR3 spans 15 residues. The V gene end was trimmed by 5 bases and the J gene end by 3 bases; junction bases not matched to a gene: 9. Germline V CDR1 and CDR2: MNHNS, SASEGT. CDR3 sequence reads: CASSPPEDRGYEQYF. The CDR3 DNA sequence: TGTGCCAGCAGTCCCCCGGAAGACAGGGGCTACGAGCAGTACTTC.

The chain joins TRBV6-1 to TRBJ2-5; tentative D call: TRBD1 (5 bases). Germline V CDR1 and CDR2: MNHNS, SASEGT. The CDR3 spans 13 residues. The V gene lost 8 bases and the J gene lost 2 bases, with 12 bases spanning the gap. For the CDR3, the DNA is TGTGCCAGCGGCAGACAGATTCAAGAGACCCAGTACTTC. Translation: CASGRQIQETQYF.

This clonotype was seen more than once but under ten times. This chain connects TRBV5-4 to TRBJ2-2; possible D gene TRBD2, 6 bases. The CDR3 length is 15 residues. In germline, CDR1 is SGHNT, CDR2 YYREEE (reference sequence). V gave up 4 bases and J gave up 0 bases, with 10 bases separating them. The CDR3 nucleotides are TGTGCCAGCAGCCGTGGACTATCGAACACCGGGGAGCTGTTTTTT. Its protein product is CASSRGLSNTGELFF. Full variable domain (remainder filled in from reference TRBV5-4 and TRBJ2-2): ETGVTQSPTHLIKTRGQQVTLRCSSQSGHNTVSWYQQALGQGPQFIFQYYREEENGRGNFPPRFSGLQFPNYSSELNVNALELDDSALYLCASSRGLSNTGELFFGEGSRLTVL.

The chain employs TRBV12-3 or TRBV12-4 and TRBJ2-7, with 7 nucleotides matching TRBD1. Trimming cost V 5 bases and J 4 bases; bases outside gene matches: 11. This CDR3 spans 15 amino acids. The CDR3 DNA reads as TGTGCCAGCAGTCCTGGCCCAAGACAGGGATACGAGCAGTACTTC. This codes for CASSPGPRQGYEQYF.

This clonotype appeared many times. The V and J genes are TRBV13 and TRBJ2-7, with TRBD2 matching 11 bases. The CDR3 spans 15 residues. The ends lost 7 bases at V and 3 bases at J; junction bases unmatched: 8. Germline V lookup: CDR1 PRHDT, CDR2 FYEKMQ (reference sequence). The CDR3 sequence: CASKMLAGGLYEQYF. CDR3 DNA: TGTGCCAGCAAAATGCTAGCGGGGGGCCTCTACGAGCAGTACTTC.

Turning to this clonotype: A much larger clone sits a single nucleotide away, making a read error possible. This chain uses TRBV28 with TRBJ2-1; 7 bases are a match to TRBD1. The CDR3 consists of 16 residues. Germline V lookup: CDR1 MDHEN, CDR2 SYDVKM. The CDR3 reads CAGSRTGTVVYNEQFF. The CDR3 nucleotides are TGTGCCGGCAGCCGAACCGGGACAGTCGTTTACAATGAGCAGTTCTTC.

The chain recombines TRBV12-3 or TRBV12-4 with TRBJ1-1; a weak D match, TRBD1 (5 bases). The ends were cut back, 0 bases at V and 8 bases at J, with 13 bases in the middle. The CDR3 is 14 residues long. CDR3 sequence (DNA): TGTGCCAGCAGTTTAGCGCTCGGGGGGATAGAAGCTTTCTTT. It translates to CASSLALGGIEAFF.

V gene TRBV4-1 combines with J gene TRBJ1-2; 10 bases are shared with TRBD1. This CDR3 has 14 residues. Germline V gives CDR1 MGHRA, CDR2 YSYEKL. The V segment lost 0 bases and the J segment 8 bases; nucleotides outside the gene matches: 3. The CDR3 DNA sequence: TGCGCCAGCAGCCAAGAGGGACAGGGGATCGGCTACACCTTC. Translating it yields CASSQEGQGIGYTF.

This clonotype has more than one count but fewer than ten. The CDR3 bases are TGCAGTGCTTCCCCGACCGGGCCCCGGGGTGAAAAACTGTTTTTT. The encoded protein is CSASPTGPRGEKLFF. The chain employs TRBV20-1 and TRBJ1-4; D not resolved. The CDR3 loop spans 15 amino acids. CDR1 and CDR2 (germline): DFQATT, SNEGSKA (reference sequence). Trimming left V 5 bases short and J 7 bases short, with 20 bases between.

The rearrangement joins TRBV7-9 to TRBJ2-7, with D tentatively TRBD2 (5 bases). Trimming took 4 bases from V and 7 from J, leaving 17 bases between them. Germline values: CDR1 SEHNR, CDR2 FQNEAQ (reference sequence). The CDR3 has 14 residues. CDR3 in DNA: TGTGCCAGCAGCTCACCGGCCGGAACGGGAGAGCAGTACTTC. Translating gives CASSSPAGTGEQYF.

Worth noting for this clonotype: A much larger clone differs from this one at a single base, so this may be a read error. Written as DNA, the CDR3 is TGTGCCAGCAGTCTCGGGACTAGCGGGACGACCTGGGACGAGCAGTACTTC. It translates to CASSLGTSGTTWDEQYF. The chain recombines TRBV6-2 or TRBV6-3 with TRBJ2-7; 13 nucleotides agree with TRBD2. The CDR3 sequence is 17 residues long. J lost 5 bases, V lost 5 bases, and 12 bases had no gene match. CDR1 MNHEY and CDR2 SVGEGT come from the germline V gene.

This clonotype was observed at least ten times. The chain has TRBV5-1 and TRBJ1-1; 9 bases agree with TRBD1. This CDR3 is built from 15 residues. J was trimmed by 6 bases and V by 4 bases; bases with no gene match: 10. Per germline, CDR1 SGHRS and CDR2 YFSETQ. The CDR3 reads CASSQRTGEIAEAFF. The CDR3, as DNA: TGCGCCAGCAGCCAAAGGACAGGGGAGATTGCTGAAGCTTTCTTT.

This clonotype was recorded a few times. The CDR3 loop is CASSLGHGGANVLTF. The CDR3 DNA sequence: TGTGCCAGCAGCTTGGGGCACGGGGGGGCCAACGTCCTGACTTTC. The rearrangement joins TRBV5-5 to TRBJ2-6; D is ambiguous. This CDR3 has 15 amino acids. Trimming removed 0 bases from V and 4 bases from J, with 8 bases in between. Germline V CDR1 and CDR2: SGHKS, YYEKEE (reference sequence).

Many counts were recorded for this clonotype. The rearrangement joins TRBV20-1 to TRBJ2-3; D is uncertain. Germline V gene sequence: CDR1 DFQATT, CDR2 SNEGSKA (reference sequence). The CDR3 length is 16 residues. Trimming cost V 1 base and J 2 bases, with 16 bases left between them. CDR3 DNA: TGCAGTGCTAGAGGCGCCGGGCTGGCCCTCACAGATACGCAGTATTTT. Its protein product is CSARGAGLALTDTQYF.

This clonotype was seen many times. The rearrangement joins TRBV7-6 to TRBJ2-1, with 13 bases that match TRBD2. The CDR3 runs 19 residues. V lost 1 base to trimming and J lost 2 bases; unmatched junction nucleotides: 8. Germline values: CDR1 SGHVS, CDR2 FNYEAQ. The CDR3 coding sequence is TGTGCCAGCAGCTTAGGCGTTTCGGGACTAGCGGGAACCTACAATGAGCAGTTCTTC. Amino acid sequence: CASSLGVSGLAGTYNEQFF.

The sample holds many counts of this clonotype. The chain couples TRBV28 to TRBJ1-5; 7 bases align to TRBD1. CDR3 length: 15 amino acids. The germline V gene has CDR1 MDHEN and CDR2 SYDVKM. The V segment lost 3 bases and the J segment 3 bases; nucleotides outside the gene matches: 5. This CDR3 reads CASSFRQGYNQPQHF. Here the CDR3 DNA reads TGTGCCAGCAGTTTTCGACAGGGTTACAATCAGCCCCAGCATTTT.